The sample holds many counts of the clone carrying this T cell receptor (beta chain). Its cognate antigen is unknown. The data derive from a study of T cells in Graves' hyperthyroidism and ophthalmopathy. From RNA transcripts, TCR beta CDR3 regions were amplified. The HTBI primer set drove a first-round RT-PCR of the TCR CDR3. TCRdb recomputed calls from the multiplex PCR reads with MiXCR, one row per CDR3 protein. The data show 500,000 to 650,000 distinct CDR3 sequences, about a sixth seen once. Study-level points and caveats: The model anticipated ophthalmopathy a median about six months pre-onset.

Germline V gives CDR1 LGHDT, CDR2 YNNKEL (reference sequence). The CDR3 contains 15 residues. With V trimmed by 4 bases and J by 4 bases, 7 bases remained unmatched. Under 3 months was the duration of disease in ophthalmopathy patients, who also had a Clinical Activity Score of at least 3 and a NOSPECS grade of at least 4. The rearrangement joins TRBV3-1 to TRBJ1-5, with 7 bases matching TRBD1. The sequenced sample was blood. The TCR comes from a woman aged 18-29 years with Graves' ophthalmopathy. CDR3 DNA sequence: TGTGCCAGCAGCCTCCAGGGGGGACCTAATCAGCCCCAGCATTTT. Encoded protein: CASSLQGGPNQPQHF.